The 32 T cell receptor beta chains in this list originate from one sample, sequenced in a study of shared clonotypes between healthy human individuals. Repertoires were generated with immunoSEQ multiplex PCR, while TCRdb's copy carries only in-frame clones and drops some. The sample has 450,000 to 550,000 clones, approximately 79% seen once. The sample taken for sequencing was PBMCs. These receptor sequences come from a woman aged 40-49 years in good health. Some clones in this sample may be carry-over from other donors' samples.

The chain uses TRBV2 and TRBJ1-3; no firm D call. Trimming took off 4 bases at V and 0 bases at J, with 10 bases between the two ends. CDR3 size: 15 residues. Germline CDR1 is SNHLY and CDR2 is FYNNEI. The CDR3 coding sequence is TGTGCCAGCAGTGCGACCTATTCCTCTGGAAACACCATATATTTT. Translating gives CASSATYSSGNTIYF.

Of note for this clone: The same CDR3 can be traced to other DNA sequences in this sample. The CDR3 DNA reads TGTGCCAGCAGTTCCCCGGGACTAGGCTCCTACGAGCAGTACTTC. Protein product: CASSSPGLGSYEQYF. The V call is TRBV28, the J call TRBJ2-7; 8 bases line up with TRBD2. Losses at the gene ends were 4 bases for V and 0 bases for J; bases not matched to a gene: 5. The CDR3 spans 15 residues. The V gene's germline CDR1 is MDHEN and CDR2 SYDVKM. Drawing the rest from reference TRBV28 and TRBJ2-7, the complete variable domain is DVKVTQSSRYLVKRTGEKVFLECVQDMDHENMFWYRQDPGLGLRLIYFSYDVKMKEKGDIPEGYSVSREKKERFSLILESASTNQTSMYLCASSSPGLGSYEQYFGPGTRLTVT.

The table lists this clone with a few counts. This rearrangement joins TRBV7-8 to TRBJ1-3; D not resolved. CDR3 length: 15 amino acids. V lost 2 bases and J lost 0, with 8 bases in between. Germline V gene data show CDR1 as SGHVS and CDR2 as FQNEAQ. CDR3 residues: CASSLTRGSGNTIYF. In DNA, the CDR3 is TGTGCCAGCAGCTTAACCCGGGGCTCTGGAAACACCATATATTTT. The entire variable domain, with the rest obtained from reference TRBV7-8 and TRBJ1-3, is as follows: GAGVSQSPRYKVAKRGQDVALRCDPISGHVSLFWYQQALGQGPEFLTYFQNEAQLDKSGLPSDRFFAERPEGSVSTLKIQRTQQEDSAVYLCASSLTRGSGNTIYFGEGSWLTVV.

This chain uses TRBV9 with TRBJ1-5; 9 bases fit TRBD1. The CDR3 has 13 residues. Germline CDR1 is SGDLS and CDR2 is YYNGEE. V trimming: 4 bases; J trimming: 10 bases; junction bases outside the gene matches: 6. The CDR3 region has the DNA TGTGCCAGCAGCCCTGGGACAGGGCCTCCCCAGCATTTT. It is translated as CASSPGTGPPQHF.

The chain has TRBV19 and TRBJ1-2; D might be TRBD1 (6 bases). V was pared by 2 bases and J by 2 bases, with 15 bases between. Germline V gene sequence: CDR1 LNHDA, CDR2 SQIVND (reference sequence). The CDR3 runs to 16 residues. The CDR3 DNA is TGTGCCAGTAGTATAAGCGGGACAATTCCAAACTATGGCTACACCTTC. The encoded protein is CASSISGTIPNYGYTF.

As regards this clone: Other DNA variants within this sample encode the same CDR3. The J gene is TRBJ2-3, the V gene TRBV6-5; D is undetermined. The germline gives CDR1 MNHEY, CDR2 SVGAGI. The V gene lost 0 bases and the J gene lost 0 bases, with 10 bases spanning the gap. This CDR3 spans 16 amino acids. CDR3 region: CASSYSGSPSTDTQYF. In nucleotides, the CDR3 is TGTGCCAGCAGTTACTCGGGCTCACCTAGCACAGATACGCAGTATTTT.

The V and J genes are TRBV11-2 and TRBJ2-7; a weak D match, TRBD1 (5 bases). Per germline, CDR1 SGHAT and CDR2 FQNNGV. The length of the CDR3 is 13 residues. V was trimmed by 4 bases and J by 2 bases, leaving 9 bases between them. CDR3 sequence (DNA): TGTGCCAGCAGCTCGACAGAGACCTACGAGCAGTACTTC. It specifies CASSSTETYEQYF. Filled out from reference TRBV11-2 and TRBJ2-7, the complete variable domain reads EAGVAQSPRYKIIEKRQSVAFWCNPISGHATLYWYQQILGQGPKLLIQFQNNGVVDDSQLPKDRFSAERLKGVDSTLKIQPAKLEDSAVYLCASSSTETYEQYFGPGTRLTVT.

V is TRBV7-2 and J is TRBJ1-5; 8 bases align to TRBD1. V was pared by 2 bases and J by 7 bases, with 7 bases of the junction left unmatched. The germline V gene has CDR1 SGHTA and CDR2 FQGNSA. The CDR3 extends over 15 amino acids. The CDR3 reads CASSLKTGVNQPQHF. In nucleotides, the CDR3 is TGTGCCAGCAGCTTAAAGACAGGGGTGAACCAGCCCCAGCATTTT.

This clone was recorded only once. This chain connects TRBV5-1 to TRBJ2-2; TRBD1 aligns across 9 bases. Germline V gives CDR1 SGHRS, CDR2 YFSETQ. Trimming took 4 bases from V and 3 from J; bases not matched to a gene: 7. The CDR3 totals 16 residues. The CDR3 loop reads CASSQQGAPDTGELFF. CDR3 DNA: TGCGCCAGCAGCCAACAGGGGGCGCCGGACACCGGGGAGCTGTTTTTT. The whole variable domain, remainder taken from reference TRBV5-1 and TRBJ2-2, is KAGVTQTPRYLIKTRGQQVTLSCSPISGHRSVSWYQQTPGQGLQFLFEYFSETQRNKGNFPGRFSGRQFSNSRSEMNVSTLELGDSALYLCASSQQGAPDTGELFFGEGSRLTVL.

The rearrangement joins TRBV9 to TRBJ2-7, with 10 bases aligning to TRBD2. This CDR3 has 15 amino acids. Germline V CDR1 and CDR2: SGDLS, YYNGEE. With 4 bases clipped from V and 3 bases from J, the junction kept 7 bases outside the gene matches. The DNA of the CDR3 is TGTGCCAGCAGCCCGGGGGTAGCGGGAGGCTACGAGCAGTACTTC. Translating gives CASSPGVAGGYEQYF.

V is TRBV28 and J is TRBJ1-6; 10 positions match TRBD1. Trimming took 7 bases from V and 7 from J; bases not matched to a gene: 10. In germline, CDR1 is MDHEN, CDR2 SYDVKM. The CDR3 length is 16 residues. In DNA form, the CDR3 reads TGTGCCAGCACGCTGACAGGGGGCAGGGGGAATTCACCCCTCCACTTT. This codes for CASTLTGGRGNSPLHF.

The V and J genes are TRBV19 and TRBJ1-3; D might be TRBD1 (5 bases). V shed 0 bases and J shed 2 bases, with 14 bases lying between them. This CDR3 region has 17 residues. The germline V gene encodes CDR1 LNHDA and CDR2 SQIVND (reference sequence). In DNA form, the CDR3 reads TGTGCCAGTAGTATAGATCCCCAGGGTTCGACTGGAAACACCATATATTTT. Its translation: CASSIDPQGSTGNTIYF.

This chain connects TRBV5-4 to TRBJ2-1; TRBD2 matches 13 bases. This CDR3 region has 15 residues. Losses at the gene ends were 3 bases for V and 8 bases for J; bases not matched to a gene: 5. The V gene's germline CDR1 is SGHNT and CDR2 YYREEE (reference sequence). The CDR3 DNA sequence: TGTGCCAGCAGCTCCGGGACTAGCGGGACCGATGAGCAGTTCTTC. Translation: CASSSGTSGTDEQFF.

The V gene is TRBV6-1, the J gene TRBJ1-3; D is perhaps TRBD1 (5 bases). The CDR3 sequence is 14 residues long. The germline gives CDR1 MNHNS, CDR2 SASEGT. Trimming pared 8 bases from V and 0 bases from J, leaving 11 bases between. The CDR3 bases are TGTGCCAGCCTTCGCCAGGGCTCTGGAAACACCATATATTTT. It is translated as CASLRQGSGNTIYF.

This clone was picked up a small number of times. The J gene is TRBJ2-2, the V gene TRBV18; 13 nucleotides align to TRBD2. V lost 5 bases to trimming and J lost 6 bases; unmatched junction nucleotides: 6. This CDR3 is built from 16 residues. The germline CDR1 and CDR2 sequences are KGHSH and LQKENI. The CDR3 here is CASSVGLAGVSGELFF. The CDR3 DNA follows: TGTGCCAGCTCAGTCGGACTAGCGGGAGTTTCCGGGGAGCTGTTTTTT. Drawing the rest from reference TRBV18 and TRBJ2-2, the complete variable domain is NAGVMQNPRHLVRRRGQEARLRCSPMKGHSHVYWYRQLPEEGLKFMVYLQKENIIDESGMPKERFSAEFPKEGPSILRIQQVVRGDSAAYFCASSVGLAGVSGELFFGEGSRLTVL.

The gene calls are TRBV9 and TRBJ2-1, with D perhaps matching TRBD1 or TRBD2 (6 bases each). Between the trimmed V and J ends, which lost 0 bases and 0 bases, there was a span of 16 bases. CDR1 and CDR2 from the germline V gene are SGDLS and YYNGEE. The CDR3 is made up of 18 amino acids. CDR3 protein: CASSVERGALPSYNEQFF. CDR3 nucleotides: TGTGCCAGCAGCGTAGAGAGGGGGGCCCTACCCTCCTACAATGAGCAGTTCTTC.

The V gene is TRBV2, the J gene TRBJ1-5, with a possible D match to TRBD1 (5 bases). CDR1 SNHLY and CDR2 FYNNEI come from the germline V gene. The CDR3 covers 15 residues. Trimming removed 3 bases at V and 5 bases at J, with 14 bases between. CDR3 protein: CASSEAGGDYQPQHF. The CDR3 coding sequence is TGTGCCAGCAGTGAGGCAGGAGGGGATTATCAGCCCCAGCATTTT.

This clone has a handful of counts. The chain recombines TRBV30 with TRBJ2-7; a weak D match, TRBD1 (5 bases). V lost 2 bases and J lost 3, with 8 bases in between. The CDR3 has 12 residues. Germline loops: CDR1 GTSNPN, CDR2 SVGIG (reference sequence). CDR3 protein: CAWSLQGYEQYF. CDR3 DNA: TGTGCCTGGAGTTTGCAGGGCTACGAGCAGTACTTC.

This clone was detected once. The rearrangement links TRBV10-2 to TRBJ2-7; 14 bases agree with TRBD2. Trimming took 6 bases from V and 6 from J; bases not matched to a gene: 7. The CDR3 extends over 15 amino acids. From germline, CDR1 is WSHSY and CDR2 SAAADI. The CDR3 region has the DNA TGCGCCAGCAGCTTGACTAGCGGGAGGGTGAGCGAGCAGTACTTC. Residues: CASSLTSGRVSEQYF.

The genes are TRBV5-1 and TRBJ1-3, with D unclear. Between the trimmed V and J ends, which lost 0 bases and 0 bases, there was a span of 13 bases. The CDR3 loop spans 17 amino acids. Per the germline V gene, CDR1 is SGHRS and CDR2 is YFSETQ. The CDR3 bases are TGCGCCAGCAGCTTGGGGGTGAGAGGGAGCTCTGGAAACACCATATATTTT. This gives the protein CASSLGVRGSSGNTIYF.

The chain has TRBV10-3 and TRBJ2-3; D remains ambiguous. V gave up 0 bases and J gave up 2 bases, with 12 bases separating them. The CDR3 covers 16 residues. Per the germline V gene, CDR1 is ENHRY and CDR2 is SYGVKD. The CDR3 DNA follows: TGTGCCATCAGTGAGTCGCTGGCAACCAACACAGATACGCAGTATTTT. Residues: CAISESLATNTDTQYF.

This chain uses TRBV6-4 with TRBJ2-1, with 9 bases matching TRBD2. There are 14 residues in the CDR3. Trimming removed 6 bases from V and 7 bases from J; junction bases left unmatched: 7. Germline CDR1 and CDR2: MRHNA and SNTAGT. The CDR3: CASRDSGSRNEQFF. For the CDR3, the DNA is TGTGCCAGCAGAGATAGCGGGAGCCGGAATGAGCAGTTCTTC.

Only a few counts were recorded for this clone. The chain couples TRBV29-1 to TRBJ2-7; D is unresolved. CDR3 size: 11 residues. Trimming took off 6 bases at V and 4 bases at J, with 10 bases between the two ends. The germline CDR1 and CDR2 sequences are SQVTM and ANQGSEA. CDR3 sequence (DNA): TGCAGCGTCCGACTGACTTACGAGCAGTACTTC. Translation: CSVRLTYEQYF.

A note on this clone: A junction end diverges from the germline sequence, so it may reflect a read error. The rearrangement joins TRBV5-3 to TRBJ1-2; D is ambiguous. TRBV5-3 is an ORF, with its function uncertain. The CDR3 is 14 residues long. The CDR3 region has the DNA TGTGCCAGCAGCTTGGGCCCGGGTTGGAGTGGCTACACCTTC. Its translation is CASSLGPGWSGYTF.

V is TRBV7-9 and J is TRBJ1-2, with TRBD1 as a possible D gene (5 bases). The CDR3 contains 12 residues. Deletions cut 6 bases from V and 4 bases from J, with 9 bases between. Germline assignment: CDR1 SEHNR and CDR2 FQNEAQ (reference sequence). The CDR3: CASRGEAYGYTF. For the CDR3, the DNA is TGTGCCAGCAGAGGGGAGGCCTATGGCTACACCTTC.

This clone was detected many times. Here the CDR3 reads CATSRDTGTGGEEQYF. CDR3 sequence (DNA): TGTGCCACCAGCAGAGACACCGGGACAGGGGGCGAAGAGCAGTACTTC. The V call is TRBV15, the J call TRBJ2-7; 12 nucleotides align to TRBD1. J lost 7 bases, V lost 0 bases, and 7 bases had no gene match. Germline CDR1 and CDR2: LNHNV and YYDKDF (reference sequence). The CDR3 runs to 16 residues. Complete variable domain (other parts from reference TRBV15 and TRBJ2-7): DAMVIQNPRYQVTQFGKPVTLSCSQTLNHNVMYWYQQKSSQAPKLLFHYYDKDFNNEADTPDNFQSRRPNTSFCFLDIRSPGLGDTAMYLCATSRDTGTGGEEQYFGPGTRLTVT.

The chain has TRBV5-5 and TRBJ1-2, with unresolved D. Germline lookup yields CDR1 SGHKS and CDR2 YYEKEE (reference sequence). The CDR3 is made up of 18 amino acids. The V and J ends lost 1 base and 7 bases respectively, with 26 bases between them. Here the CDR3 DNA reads TGTGCCAGCAGCTTGTGGTTTCTCCGGGCCAGGAAGTCTTTTGGCTACACCTTC. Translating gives CASSLWFLRARKSFGYTF. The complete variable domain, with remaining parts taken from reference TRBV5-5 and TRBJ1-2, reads DAGVTQSPTHLIKTRGQQVTLRCSPISGHKSVSWYQQVLGQGPQFIFQYYEKEERGRGNFPDRFSARQFPNYSSELNVNALLLGDSALYLCASSLWFLRARKSFGYTFGSGTRLTVV.

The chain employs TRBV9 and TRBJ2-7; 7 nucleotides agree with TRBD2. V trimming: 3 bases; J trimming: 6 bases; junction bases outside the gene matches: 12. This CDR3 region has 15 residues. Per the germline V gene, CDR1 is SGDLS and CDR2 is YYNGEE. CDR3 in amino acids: CASSETSATFAEQYF. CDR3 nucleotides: TGTGCCAGCAGCGAAACTAGCGCGACCTTCGCCGAGCAGTACTTC.

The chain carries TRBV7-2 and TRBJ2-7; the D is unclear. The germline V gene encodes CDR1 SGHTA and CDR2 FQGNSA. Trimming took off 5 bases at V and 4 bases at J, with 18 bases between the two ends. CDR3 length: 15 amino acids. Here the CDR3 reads CASSPGSSVIYEQYF. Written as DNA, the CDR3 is TGTGCCAGCAGCCCCGGGTCTTCTGTCATTTACGAGCAGTACTTC.

This CDR3 reads CASSYSGGFSGNTIYF. The CDR3 DNA sequence: TGTGCCAGCAGTTACTCGGGCGGCTTCTCTGGAAACACCATATATTTT. The V and J genes are TRBV6-5 and TRBJ1-3; D unresolved. V shed 0 bases and J shed 0 bases, with 9 bases lying between them. Germline loops: CDR1 MNHEY, CDR2 SVGAGI. The CDR3 is 16 amino acids.

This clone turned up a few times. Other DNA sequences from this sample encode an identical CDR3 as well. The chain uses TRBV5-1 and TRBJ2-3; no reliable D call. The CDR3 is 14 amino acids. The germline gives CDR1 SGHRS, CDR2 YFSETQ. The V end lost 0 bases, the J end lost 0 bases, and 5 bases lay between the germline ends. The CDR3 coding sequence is TGCGCCAGCAGCTTGGCCGGGAGCACAGATACGCAGTATTTT. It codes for CASSLAGSTDTQYF.

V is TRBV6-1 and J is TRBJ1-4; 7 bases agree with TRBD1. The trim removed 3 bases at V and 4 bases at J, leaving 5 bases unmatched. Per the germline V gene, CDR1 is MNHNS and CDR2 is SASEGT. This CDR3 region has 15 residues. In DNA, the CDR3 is TGTGCCAGCAGTGAGGGGACAGCCGTTAATGAAAAACTGTTTTTT. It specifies CASSEGTAVNEKLFF.